These T cell receptor beta chains were read from a single sample in a study of blood T cell repertoires in COVID-19. The repertoire was sequenced with immunoSEQ multiplex PCR; TCRdb's copy has only in-frame clones and lacks some. The sample shows just under 90,000 clones, roughly nine tenths of them seen only once. The sequenced sample consisted of peripheral blood. These receptor sequences come from a man aged 55 to 70 with acute or convalescent COVID-19. Each CDR3 is given with its conserved first and last residue. Fields, in order: CDR3 protein, CDR3 DNA, D gene, V gene, J gene, clone size, CDR3 length. D genes are given only for firm matches. For some rows the clone size is stated as once, few or many, or as a class when expanded; others skip it.

CASSLHPGSSYEQYF	TGTGCCAGCAGTCTTCACCCGGGGTCCTCCTACGAGCAGTACTTC	.	TRBV11-2	TRBJ2-7	.	15
CASSALPGAQETQYF	TGCGCCAGCAGCGCGCTACCGGGAGCCCAAGAGACCCAGTACTTC	.	TRBV5-1	TRBJ2-5	once	15
CASSQDGGQAQPQHF	TGTGCCAGCAGCCAAGACGGGGGACAGGCTCAGCCCCAGCATTTT	TRBD1	TRBV4-2	TRBJ1-5	.	15
CASTQGVSYEQYF	TGTGCCAGTACTCAGGGGGTCTCCTACGAGCAGTACTTC	TRBD1	TRBV19	TRBJ2-7	.	13
CSAGRSSNAEAFF	TGCAGCGCCGGCCGGTCATCTAACGCTGAAGCTTTCTTT	.	TRBV29-1	TRBJ1-1	.	13
CASSPYDREDGYTF	TGTGCCAGCAGCCCCTACGACAGGGAGGATGGCTACACCTTC	TRBD1	TRBV7-2	TRBJ1-2	.	14
CASSPSGTYQETQYF	TGTGCCAGCAGCCCTAGCGGGACCTATCAAGAGACCCAGTACTTC	TRBD2	TRBV7-2	TRBJ2-5	.	15
CASSLTGSGRAFEQFF	TGTGCCAGCAGCTTAACTGGGAGCGGGAGGGCCTTTGAGCAGTTCTTC	TRBD2	TRBV7-3	TRBJ2-1	.	16
CASSQDGTENQPQHF	TGTGCCAGCAGCCAGGACGGGACAGAAAATCAGCCCCAGCATTTT	TRBD1	TRBV4-2	TRBJ1-5	.	15
CASSLGDSAYEQYF	TGCGCCAGCAGCTTGGGGGACTCAGCCTACGAGCAGTACTTC	.	TRBV5-1	TRBJ2-7	.	14
CASRTSGVSTDTQYF	TGTGCCAGTCGGACTAGCGGGGTTAGCACAGATACGCAGTATTTT	TRBD2	TRBV2	TRBJ2-3	.	15
CASSDGTASEAFF	TGTGCCAGCAGTGATGGGACAGCTTCCGAAGCTTTCTTT	TRBD1	TRBV6-1	TRBJ1-1	.	13
CASTTGLNEKLFF	TGTGCCAGCACGACAGGTCTTAATGAAAAACTGTTTTTT	.	TRBV27	TRBJ1-4	once	13
CASSQDLEGTQYF	TGCGCCAGCAGCCAAGATCTAGAAGGTACGCAGTATTTT	.	TRBV4-3	TRBJ2-3	.	13
CASSEAGGRVQPQHF	TGTGCCAGCAGTGAAGCCGGGGGGCGCGTTCAGCCCCAGCATTTT	.	TRBV6-1	TRBJ1-5	.	15